Listed below are T cell receptor beta chains from one sample, sequenced in a study of patients and donors after allogeneic stem cell transplantation. TCRdb called the RT-PCR reads again in MiXCR, with one record for every CDR3 protein. The sample records approximately 33,000 distinct CDR3 sequences, approximately 7% being singletons. The sequenced material came from blood, either unsorted or a sorted T cell fraction (not recorded which). The origin of the receptors is a human donor who was either an allogeneic HSCT recipient or a stem cell or donor lymphocyte infusion donor (not recorded which). It is not recorded whose cells these are; they may come from a transplant donor. Each CDR3 is given with its conserved first and last residue. A D gene is named only where the DNA matches it firmly. A row's size may be missing; if present it is once, few, many or a size class.

V gene,clone size,J gene,D gene,CDR3 DNA,CDR3 protein
TRBV7-9,medium-sized,TRBJ2-5,TRBD1,TGTGCCAGCAGCCGAGGACAGGGCCAAGAGACCCAGTACTTC,CASSRGQGQETQYF
TRBV18,many,TRBJ2-1,TRBD2,TGTGCCAGCTCACCGGGACTAGCGGGATCTCATGAGCAGTTCTTC,CASSPGLAGSHEQFF
TRBV5-1,-,TRBJ1-1,TRBD1,TGCACCAGCAGGGCAGGGGGACTCATGAACACTGAAGCTTTCTTT,CTSRAGGLMNTEAFF
TRBV11-1,few,TRBJ2-7,TRBD2,TGTGCCAGCAGCCTCATGGGACTACACTCCTACGAGCAGTACTTC,CASSLMGLHSYEQYF
TRBV7-9,many,TRBJ2-1,TRBD2,TGTGCCAGCAGCTTCGGACTAGCCTACAATGAGCAGTTCTTC,CASSFGLAYNEQFF
TRBV20-1,few,TRBJ2-7,TRBD1,TGCAGTGCTACGGGACAGGAGGATCACGAGCAGTACTTC,CSATGQEDHEQYF
TRBV12-3/TRBV12-4,many,TRBJ2-7,TRBD2,TGTGCCAGCAGTTTCGTCGGACTAGCGGACTACGAGCAGTACTTC,CASSFVGLADYEQYF
TRBV7-3,few,TRBJ2-3,-,TGTGCCAGCAGCCGAAGGACTCGAGGGAGAGATACGCAGTATTTT,CASSRRTRGRDTQYF
TRBV27,few,TRBJ1-2,-,TGTGCCAGCGGCAGGTGGGATGGCTACACCTTC,CASGRWDGYTF
TRBV6-5,many,TRBJ2-7,-,TGTGCCAGCAGTTACTCGGACAGCGGGGTTTACGAGCAGTACTTC,CASSYSDSGVYEQYF
TRBV6-2/TRBV6-3,once,TRBJ2-7,-,TGTGCCAGCAGTGGGCTTCCCTCCTACGAGCAGTACTTC,CASSGLPSYEQYF
TRBV7-9,many,TRBJ1-1,-,TGTGCCAGCAGTCCGGTAAGGGAAGCTTTCTTT,CASSPVREAFF
TRBV19,many,TRBJ1-1,TRBD1,TGTGCCAGTAGTACAAGGGGGCGAAGCACTGAAGCTTTCTTT,CASSTRGRSTEAFF
TRBV5-5,many,TRBJ2-7,-,TGTGCCAGCAGTTTTCGGAGGGCAGGGGCTGGGGAGCAGTACTTC,CASSFRRAGAGEQYF
TRBV7-2,many,TRBJ2-1,-,TGTGCCAGCAGCTTAGTCGCGGGATGGAAGGACAATGAGCAGTTCTTC,CASSLVAGWKDNEQFF
TRBV5-5,many,TRBJ1-5,-,TGTGCCAGCAGCTTGGACGTTGGGGGCGGATATAGCAATCAGCCCCAGCATTTT,CASSLDVGGGYSNQPQHF
TRBV5-8,many,TRBJ1-5,-,TGTGCCAGCAGCTTGTTAGCACAGCCCCAGCATTTT,CASSLLAQPQHF
TRBV29-1,few,TRBJ1-1,TRBD1,TGCAGCGCAGGGACAGGGGGAGCTTTCTTT,CSAGTGGAFF
TRBV6-5,many,TRBJ2-3,TRBD2,TGTGCCAGCAGTTGGGGGAGGGCCCACACAGATACGCAGTATTTT,CASSWGRAHTDTQYF
TRBV18,many,TRBJ1-6,-,TGTGCCAGCTCACCAAGGATGTGGGATTCACCCCTCCACTTT,CASSPRMWDSPLHF
TRBV4-3,medium-sized,TRBJ1-2,-,TGCGCCAGCAGCCAAGATCAATGGGGAGGCTACACCTTC,CASSQDQWGGYTF
TRBV6-2/TRBV6-3,-,TRBJ2-5,-,TGTGCCAGCAGTTACTCGAAGGGTTACCAAGAGACCCAGTACTTC,CASSYSKGYQETQYF
TRBV7-9,-,TRBJ2-4,TRBD2,TGTACCAGCAGCTACGGACTAGCGGGAAAGAACATTCAGTACTTC,CTSSYGLAGKNIQYF
TRBV20-1,many,TRBJ1-1,TRBD1,TGCAGTGGGGAGACAGGGGCAAACACTGAAGCTTTCTTT,CSGETGANTEAFF
TRBV10-3,medium-sized,TRBJ1-1,-,TGTGCCATCAGTGAGGAGGGGAACACTGAAGCTTTCTTT,CAISEEGNTEAFF
TRBV27,many,TRBJ1-5,-,TGTGCCAGCAGCCCCGGGGGACCCATCCAGCCCCAGCATTTT,CASSPGGPIQPQHF
TRBV5-1,few,TRBJ2-7,-,TGCGCCAGCAGTAGGATTACAGGGAAAACCTACGAGCAGTACTTC,CASSRITGKTYEQYF
TRBV24-1,many,TRBJ1-5,-,TGTGCCACCAGTGCTCCGTATAGCAATCAGCCCCAGCATTTT,CATSAPYSNQPQHF